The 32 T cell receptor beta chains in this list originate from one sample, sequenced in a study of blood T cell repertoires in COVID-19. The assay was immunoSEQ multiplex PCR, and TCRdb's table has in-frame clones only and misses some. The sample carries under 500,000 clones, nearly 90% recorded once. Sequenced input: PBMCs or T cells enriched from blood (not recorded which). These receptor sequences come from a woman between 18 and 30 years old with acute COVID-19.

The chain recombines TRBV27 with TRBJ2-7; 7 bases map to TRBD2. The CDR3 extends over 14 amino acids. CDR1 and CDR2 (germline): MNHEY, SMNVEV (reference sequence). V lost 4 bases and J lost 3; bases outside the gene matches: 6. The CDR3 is CASSWTSRGYEQYF. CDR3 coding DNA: TGTGCCAGCAGTTGGACTAGTAGAGGCTACGAGCAGTACTTC.

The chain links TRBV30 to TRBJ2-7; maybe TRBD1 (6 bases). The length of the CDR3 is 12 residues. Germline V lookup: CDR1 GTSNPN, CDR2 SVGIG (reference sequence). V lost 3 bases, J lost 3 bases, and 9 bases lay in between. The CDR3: CAWSRDNYEQYF. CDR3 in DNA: TGTGCCTGGAGCCGGGACAACTACGAGCAGTACTTC.

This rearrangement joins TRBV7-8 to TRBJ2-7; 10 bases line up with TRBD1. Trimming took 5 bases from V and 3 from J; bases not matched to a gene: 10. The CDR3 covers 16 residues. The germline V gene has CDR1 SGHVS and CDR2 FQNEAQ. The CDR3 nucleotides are TGTGCCAGCAGCCCTCAATTAGGGACAGGGGTCTACGAGCAGTACTTC. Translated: CASSPQLGTGVYEQYF.

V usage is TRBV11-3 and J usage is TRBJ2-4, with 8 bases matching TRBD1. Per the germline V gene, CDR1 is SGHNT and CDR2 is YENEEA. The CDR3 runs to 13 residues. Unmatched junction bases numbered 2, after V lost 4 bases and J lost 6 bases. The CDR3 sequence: CASSSGTGNIQYF. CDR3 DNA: TGTGCCAGCAGCTCCGGGACAGGAAACATTCAGTACTTC. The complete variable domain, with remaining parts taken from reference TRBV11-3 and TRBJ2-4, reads EAGVVQSPRYKIIEKKQPVAFWCNPISGHNTLYWYLQNLGQGPELLIRYENEEAVDDSQLPKDRFSAERLKGVDSTLKIQPAELGDSAVYLCASSSGTGNIQYFGAGTRLSVL.

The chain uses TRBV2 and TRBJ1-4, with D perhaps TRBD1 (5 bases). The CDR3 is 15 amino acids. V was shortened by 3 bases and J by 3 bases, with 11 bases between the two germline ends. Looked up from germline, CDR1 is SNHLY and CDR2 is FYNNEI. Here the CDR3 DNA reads TGTGCCAGCAGTGACAGGGCATTTGCTAATGAAAAACTGTTTTTT. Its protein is CASSDRAFANEKLFF.

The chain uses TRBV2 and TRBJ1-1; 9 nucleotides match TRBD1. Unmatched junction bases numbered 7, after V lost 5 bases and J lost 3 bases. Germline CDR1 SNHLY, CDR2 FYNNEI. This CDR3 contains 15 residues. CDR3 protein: CASSWTGVIDTEAFF. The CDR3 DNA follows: TGTGCCAGCAGTTGGACAGGGGTGATTGACACTGAAGCTTTCTTT.

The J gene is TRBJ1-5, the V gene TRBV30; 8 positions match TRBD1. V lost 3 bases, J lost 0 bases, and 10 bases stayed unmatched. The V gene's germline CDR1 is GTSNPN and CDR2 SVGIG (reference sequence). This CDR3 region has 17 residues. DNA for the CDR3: TGTGCCTGGAGCGTTGACAGGGGCGGGTTTAGCAATCAGCCCCAGCATTTT. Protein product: CAWSVDRGGFSNQPQHF.

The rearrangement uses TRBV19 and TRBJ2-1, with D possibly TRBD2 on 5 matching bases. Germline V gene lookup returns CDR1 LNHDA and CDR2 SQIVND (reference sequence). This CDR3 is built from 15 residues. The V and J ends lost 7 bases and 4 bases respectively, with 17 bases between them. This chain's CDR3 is CASIPGIGFYNEQFF. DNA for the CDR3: TGTGCCAGTATTCCGGGGATCGGGTTTTACAATGAGCAGTTCTTC.

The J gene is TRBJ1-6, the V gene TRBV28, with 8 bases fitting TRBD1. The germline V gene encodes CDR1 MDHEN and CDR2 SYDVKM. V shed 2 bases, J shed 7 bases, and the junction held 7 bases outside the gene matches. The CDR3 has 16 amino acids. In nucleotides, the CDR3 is TGTGCCAGCAGTTTAGGCAGGGGGCGGTGGAATTCACCCCTCCACTTT. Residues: CASSLGRGRWNSPLHF.

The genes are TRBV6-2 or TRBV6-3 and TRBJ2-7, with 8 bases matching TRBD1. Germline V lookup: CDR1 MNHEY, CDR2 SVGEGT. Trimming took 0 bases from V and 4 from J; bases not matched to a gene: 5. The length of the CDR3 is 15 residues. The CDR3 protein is CASSYSDRVGYEQYF. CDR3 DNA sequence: TGTGCCAGCAGTTACTCGGACAGGGTTGGATACGAGCAGTACTTC.

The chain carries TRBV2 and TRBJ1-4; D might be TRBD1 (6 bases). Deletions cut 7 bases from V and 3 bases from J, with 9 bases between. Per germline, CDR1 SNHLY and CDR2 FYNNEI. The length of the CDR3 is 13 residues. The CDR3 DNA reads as TGTGCCAGCATCAGGGGCTCTAATGAAAAACTGTTTTTT. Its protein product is CASIRGSNEKLFF.

The chain's CDR3 is CASSVGWGQGLETQYF. The CDR3 region has the DNA TGTGCCAGCAGCGTAGGATGGGGACAGGGGTTAGAGACCCAGTACTTC. The gene calls are TRBV9 and TRBJ2-5, with TRBD1 identical over 10 bases. The CDR3 consists of 16 residues. The germline V gene has CDR1 SGDLS and CDR2 YYNGEE. V was pared by 0 bases and J by 4 bases, with 6 bases of the junction left unmatched. Combining the CDR3 with reference TRBV9 and TRBJ2-5 gives the whole variable domain DSGVTQTPKHLITATGQRVTLRCSPRSGDLSVYWYQQSLDQGLQFLIQYYNGEERAKGNILERFSAQQFPDLHSELNLSSLELGDSALYFCASSVGWGQGLETQYFGPGTRLLVL.

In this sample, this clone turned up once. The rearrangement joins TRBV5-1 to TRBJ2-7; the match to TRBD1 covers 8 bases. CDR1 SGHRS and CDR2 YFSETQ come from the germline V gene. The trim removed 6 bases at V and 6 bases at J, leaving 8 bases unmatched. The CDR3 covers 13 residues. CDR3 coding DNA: TGCGCCAGCAATCCAGGGGGCGGTTTCGAGCAGTACTTC. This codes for CASNPGGGFEQYF.

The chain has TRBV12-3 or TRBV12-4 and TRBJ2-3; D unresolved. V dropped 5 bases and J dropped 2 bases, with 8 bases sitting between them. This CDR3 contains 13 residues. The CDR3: CASSPSYTDTQYF. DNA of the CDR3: TGTGCCAGCAGTCCATCCTACACAGATACGCAGTATTTT.

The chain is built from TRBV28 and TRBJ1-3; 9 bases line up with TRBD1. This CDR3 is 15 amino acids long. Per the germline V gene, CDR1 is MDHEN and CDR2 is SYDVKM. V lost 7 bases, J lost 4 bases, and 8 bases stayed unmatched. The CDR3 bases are TGTGCCAGCACATACACCGGGACAGGGGGAAACACCATATATTTT. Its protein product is CASTYTGTGGNTIYF.

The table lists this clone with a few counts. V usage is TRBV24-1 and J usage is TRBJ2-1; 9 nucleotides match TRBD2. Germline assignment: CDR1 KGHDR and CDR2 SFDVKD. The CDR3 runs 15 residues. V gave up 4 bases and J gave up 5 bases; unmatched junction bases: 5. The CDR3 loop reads CATSDSWTSDNEQFF. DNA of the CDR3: TGTGCCACCAGTGACTCTTGGACTAGCGACAATGAGCAGTTCTTC.

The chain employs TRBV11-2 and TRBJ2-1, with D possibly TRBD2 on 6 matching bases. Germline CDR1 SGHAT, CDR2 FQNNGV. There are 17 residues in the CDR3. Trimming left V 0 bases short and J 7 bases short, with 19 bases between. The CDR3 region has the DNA TGTGCCAGCAGCTTAGATCTTCGTGGGACTCGATATAATGAGCAGTTCTTC. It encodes CASSLDLRGTRYNEQFF. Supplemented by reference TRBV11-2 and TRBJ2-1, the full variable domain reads EAGVAQSPRYKIIEKRQSVAFWCNPISGHATLYWYQQILGQGPKLLIQFQNNGVVDDSQLPKDRFSAERLKGVDSTLKIQPAKLEDSAVYLCASSLDLRGTRYNEQFFGPGTRLTVL.

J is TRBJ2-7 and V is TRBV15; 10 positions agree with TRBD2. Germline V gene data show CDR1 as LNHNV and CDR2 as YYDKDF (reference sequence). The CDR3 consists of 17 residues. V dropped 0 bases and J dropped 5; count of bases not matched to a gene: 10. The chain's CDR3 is CATSREKASGRSDEQYF. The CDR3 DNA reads TGTGCCACCAGCAGAGAGAAGGCTAGCGGGAGATCGGACGAGCAGTACTTC.

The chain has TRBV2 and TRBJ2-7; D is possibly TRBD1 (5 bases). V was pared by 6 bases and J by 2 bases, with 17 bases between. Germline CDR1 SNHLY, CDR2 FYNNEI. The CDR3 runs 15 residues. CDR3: CASRDPVRQPYEQYF. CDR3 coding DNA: TGTGCCAGCAGGGACCCGGTCAGACAGCCCTACGAGCAGTACTTC.

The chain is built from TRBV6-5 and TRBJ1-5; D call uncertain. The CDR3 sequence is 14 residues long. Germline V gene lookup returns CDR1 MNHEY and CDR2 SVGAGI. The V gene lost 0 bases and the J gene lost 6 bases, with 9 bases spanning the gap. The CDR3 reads CASSYSDGSQPQHF. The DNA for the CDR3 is TGTGCCAGCAGTTACTCTGACGGGAGTCAGCCCCAGCATTTT.

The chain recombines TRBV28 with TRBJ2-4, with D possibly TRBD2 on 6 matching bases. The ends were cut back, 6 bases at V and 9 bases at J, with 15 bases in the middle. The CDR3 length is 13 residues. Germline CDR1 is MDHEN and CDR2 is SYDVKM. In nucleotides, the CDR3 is TGTGCCAGCAGCTGGGACTTTCAAGGCATTCAGTACTTC. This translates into CASSWDFQGIQYF.

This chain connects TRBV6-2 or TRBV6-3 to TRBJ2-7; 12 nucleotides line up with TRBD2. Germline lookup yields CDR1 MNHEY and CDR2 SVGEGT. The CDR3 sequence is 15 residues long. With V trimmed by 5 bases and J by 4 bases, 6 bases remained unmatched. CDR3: CASSTAGTSGYEQYF. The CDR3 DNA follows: TGTGCCAGCAGTACAGCCGGGACTAGCGGGTACGAGCAGTACTTC.

The CDR3 loop reads CASSGAGSGANVLTF. CDR3 DNA: TGTGCCAGCAGCGGTGCGGGATCGGGGGCCAACGTCCTGACTTTC. V is TRBV7-3 and J is TRBJ2-6; a possible D gene is TRBD2 (6 bases). The CDR3 is 15 residues long. Between the trimmed V and J ends, which lost 5 bases and 4 bases, there was a span of 12 bases. Germline V CDR1 and CDR2: SGHTA, FQGTGA. Variable domain in full (rest from reference TRBV7-3 and TRBJ2-6): GAGVSQTPSNKVTEKGKYVELRCDPISGHTALYWYRQSLGQGPEFLIYFQGTGAADDSGLPNDRFFAVRPEGSVSTLKIQRTERGDSAVYLCASSGAGSGANVLTFGAGSRLTVL.

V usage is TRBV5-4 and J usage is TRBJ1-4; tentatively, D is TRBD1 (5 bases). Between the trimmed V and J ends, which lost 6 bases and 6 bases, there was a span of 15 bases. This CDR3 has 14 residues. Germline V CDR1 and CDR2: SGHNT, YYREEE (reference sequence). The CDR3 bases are TGTGCCAGCACCCGGGGGTTGGGTGATGAAAAACTGTTTTTT. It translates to CASTRGLGDEKLFF.

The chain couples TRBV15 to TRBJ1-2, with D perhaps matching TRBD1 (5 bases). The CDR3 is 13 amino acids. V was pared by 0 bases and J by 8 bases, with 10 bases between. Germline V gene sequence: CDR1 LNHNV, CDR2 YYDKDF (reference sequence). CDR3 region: CATSRDQGNGYTF. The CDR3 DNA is TGTGCCACCAGCAGAGATCAGGGTAACGGCTACACCTTC.

CDR3 residues: CASSLVHMNTEAFF. CDR3 sequence (DNA): TGTGCCAGCAGCTTAGTTCACATGAACACTGAAGCTTTCTTT. The gene calls are TRBV7-2 and TRBJ1-1; D remains ambiguous. The germline gives CDR1 SGHTA, CDR2 FQGNSA. V lost 1 base and J lost 0, with 6 bases in between. The CDR3 is 14 amino acids.

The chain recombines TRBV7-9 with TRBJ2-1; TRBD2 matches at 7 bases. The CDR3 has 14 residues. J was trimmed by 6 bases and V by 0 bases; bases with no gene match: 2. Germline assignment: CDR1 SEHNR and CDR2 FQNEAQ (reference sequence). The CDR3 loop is CASSLAVAGNEQFF. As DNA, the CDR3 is TGTGCCAGCAGCTTAGCGGTAGCGGGCAATGAGCAGTTCTTC.

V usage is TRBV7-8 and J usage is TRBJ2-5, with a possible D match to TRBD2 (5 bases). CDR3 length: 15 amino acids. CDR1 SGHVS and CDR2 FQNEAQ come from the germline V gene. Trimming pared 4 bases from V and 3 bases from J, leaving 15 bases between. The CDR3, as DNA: TGTGCCAGCAGCTCCCCTAGCTTGGAAAAAGAGACCCAGTACTTC. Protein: CASSSPSLEKETQYF.

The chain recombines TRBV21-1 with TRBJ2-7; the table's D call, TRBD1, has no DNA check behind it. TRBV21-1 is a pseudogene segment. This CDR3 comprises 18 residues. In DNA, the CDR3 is TGTGCCAGCAGCAAAGAGGTGGGGGCTTCGGGCTTCTGGAACGAGCAGTACTTC. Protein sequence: CASSKEVGASGFWNEQYF.

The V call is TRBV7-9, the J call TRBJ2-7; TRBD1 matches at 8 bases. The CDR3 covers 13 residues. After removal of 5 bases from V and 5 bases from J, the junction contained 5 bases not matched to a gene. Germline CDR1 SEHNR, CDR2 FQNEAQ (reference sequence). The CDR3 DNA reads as TGTGCCAGCAGCCCGGACAGGGAGGACGAGCAGTACTTC. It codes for CASSPDREDEQYF.

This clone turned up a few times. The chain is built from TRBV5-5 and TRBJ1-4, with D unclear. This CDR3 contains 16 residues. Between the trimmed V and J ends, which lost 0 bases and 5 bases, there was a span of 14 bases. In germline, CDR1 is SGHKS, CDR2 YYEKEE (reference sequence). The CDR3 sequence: CASSLEPTKPNEKLFF. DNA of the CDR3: TGTGCCAGCAGCTTGGAGCCGACAAAACCAAATGAAAAACTGTTTTTT.

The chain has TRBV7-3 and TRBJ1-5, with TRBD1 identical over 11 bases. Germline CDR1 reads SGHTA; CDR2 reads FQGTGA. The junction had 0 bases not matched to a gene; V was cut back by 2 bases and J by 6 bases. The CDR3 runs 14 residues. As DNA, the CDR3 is TGTGCCAGCAGCTTAGGACAGGGGGCTCAGCCCCAGCATTTT. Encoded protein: CASSLGQGAQPQHF.